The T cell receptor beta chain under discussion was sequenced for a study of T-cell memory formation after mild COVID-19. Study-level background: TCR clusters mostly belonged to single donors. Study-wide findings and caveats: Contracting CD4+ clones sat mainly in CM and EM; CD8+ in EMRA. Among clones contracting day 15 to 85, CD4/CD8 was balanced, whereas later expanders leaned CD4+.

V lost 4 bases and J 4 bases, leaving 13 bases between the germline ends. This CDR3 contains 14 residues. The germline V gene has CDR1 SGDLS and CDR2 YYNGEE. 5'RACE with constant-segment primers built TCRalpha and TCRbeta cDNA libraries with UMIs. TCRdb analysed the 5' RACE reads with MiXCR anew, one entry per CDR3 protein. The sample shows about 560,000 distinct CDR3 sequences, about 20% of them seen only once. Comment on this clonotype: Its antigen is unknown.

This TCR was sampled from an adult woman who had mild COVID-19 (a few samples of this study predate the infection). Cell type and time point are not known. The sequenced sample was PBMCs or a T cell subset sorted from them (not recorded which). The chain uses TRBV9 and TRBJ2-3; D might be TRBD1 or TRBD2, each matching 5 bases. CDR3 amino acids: CASSRWGTSDTQYF. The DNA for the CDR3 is TGTGCCAGCAGCCGGTGGGGGACCTCAGATACGCAGTATTTT.